This T cell receptor (beta chain) appears in the sequencing data of a study of neoadjuvant nivolumab and ipilimumab in lung cancer. In the case of this clone: The antigen is not known. Other DNA sequences in the same sample also yield this CDR3.

Here immunoSEQ multiplex PCR was the method, and the copy in TCRdb shows in-frame clones only, minus some. The repertoire holds fewer than 40,000 clones, with roughly nine tenths as singletons. Whole-study findings and limits: TCR richness and clonality were higher in tumors than adjacent uninvolved lung.

The material sequenced was peripheral blood, taken before neoadjuvant nivolumab, alone or with ipilimumab. This receptor was taken from an adult with non-small cell lung cancer.

The CDR3: CASSYSSGRAYEQYF. DNA for the CDR3: TGTGCCAGCAGTTACTCGAGCGGGAGGGCCTACGAGCAGTACTTC. The rearrangement links TRBV6-5 to TRBJ2-7, with 10 bases lining up with TRBD2. The CDR3 loop spans 15 amino acids. Germline CDR1 reads MNHEY; CDR2 reads SVGAGI. V was pared by 0 bases and J by 2 bases, with 1 base of the junction left unmatched.